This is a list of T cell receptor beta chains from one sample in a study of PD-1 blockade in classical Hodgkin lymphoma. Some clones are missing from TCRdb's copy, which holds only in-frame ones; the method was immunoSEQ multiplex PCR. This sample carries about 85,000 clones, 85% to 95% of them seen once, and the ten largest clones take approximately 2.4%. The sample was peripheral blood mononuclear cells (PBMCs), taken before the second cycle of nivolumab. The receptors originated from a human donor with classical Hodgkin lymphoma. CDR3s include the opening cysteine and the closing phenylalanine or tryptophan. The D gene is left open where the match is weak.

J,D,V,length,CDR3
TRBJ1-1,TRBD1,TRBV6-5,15,CASSYSGTGNTEAFF
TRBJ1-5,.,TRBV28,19,CASSVTLPDSEDSNQPQHF
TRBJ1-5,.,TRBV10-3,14,CAIGNLHSNQPQHF
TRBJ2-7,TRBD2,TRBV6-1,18,CASSGQLGRLAGGRGQYF
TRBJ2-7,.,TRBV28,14,CASSFRADSYEQYF
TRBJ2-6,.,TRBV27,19,CASRIQSPGISSGANVLTF
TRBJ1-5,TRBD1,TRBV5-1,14,CASSDGQGGQPQHF
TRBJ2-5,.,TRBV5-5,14,CASSATLYQETQYF
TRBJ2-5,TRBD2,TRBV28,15,CASSSVFSGRPTQYF
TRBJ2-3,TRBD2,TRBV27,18,CASSKGLAGPSNTDTQYF
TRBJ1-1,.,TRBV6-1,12,CASSDPNTEAFF
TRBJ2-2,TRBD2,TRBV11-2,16,CASSFRLAANTGELFF
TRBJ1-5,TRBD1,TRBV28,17,CASSSRDRDYSNQPQHF
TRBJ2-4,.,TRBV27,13,CASSLNGANIQYF
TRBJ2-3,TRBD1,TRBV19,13,CASRGQGTDTQYF
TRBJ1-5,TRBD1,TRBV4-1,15,CASSLYDREGQPQHF
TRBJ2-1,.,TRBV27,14,CASSLSRPVNEQFF
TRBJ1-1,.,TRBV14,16,CASSPRVGRANTEAFF